Given below is one T cell receptor beta chain in context. The data derive from a study of blood T cell repertoires in COVID-19. Study as a whole: Nucleic acid was either cDNA or gDNA, and it came from T cells, B-cell-depleted T cells, or PBMCs.

In the original processing: Researchers report that nucleated cell counts were estimated from reference gene primer amplification. Assay: immunoSEQ multiplex PCR; the TCRdb copy retains only in-frame clones and omits some. V and J calls and clone size are copied from that table; D and trimming were computed from the DNA. The repertoire consists of under 200,000 clones, with 85% to 90% occurring once and the leading ten covering around 1.6%. The V gene's germline CDR1 is LGHNT and CDR2 FRNRAP. The CDR3 contains 15 residues. Trimming took off 4 bases at V and 1 base at J, with 11 bases between the two ends.

Sequenced: peripheral blood. The sequence was collected from a man younger than 35 with active or convalescent COVID-19. The chain has TRBV12-5 and TRBJ1-3; D is undetermined. The CDR3 DNA reads TGTGCTAGTGGTTCTCCGACGGGATCTGGAAACACCATATATTTT. Its protein is CASGSPTGSGNTIYF. The full variable domain, rest sourced from reference TRBV12-5 and TRBJ1-3, is DARVTQTPRHKVTEMGQEVTMRCQPILGHNTVFWYRQTMMQGLELLAYFRNRAPLDDSGMPKDRFSAEMPDATLATLKIQPSEPRDSAVYFCASGSPTGSGNTIYFGEGSWLTVV.